Shown below are 13 T cell receptor beta chains from a single sample sequenced in a study of T cell changes during pregnancy in multiple sclerosis. Sequencing used immunoSEQ multiplex PCR; TCRdb keeps in-frame clones, though not all of them. The table shows more than 90,000 clones, with 80% to 95% occurring only once. The specimen was peripheral blood, collected in the third trimester of pregnancy. These receptor sequences come from a female donor with multiple sclerosis, enrolled in a pregnancy study.

V and J are TRBV9 and TRBJ1-2, with TRBD1 identical over 8 bases. Per the germline V gene, CDR1 is SGDLS and CDR2 is YYNGEE. V lost 3 bases to trimming and J lost 3 bases; unmatched junction nucleotides: 10. The CDR3 contains 16 residues. CDR3: CASSGGQGPFHYGYTF. CDR3 nucleotides: TGTGCCAGCAGCGGCGGACAGGGCCCCTTTCACTATGGCTACACCTTC. Together with reference TRBV9 and TRBJ1-2, the CDR3 gives the full variable domain: DSGVTQTPKHLITATGQRVTLRCSPRSGDLSVYWYQQSLDQGLQFLIQYYNGEERAKGNILERFSAQQFPDLHSELNLSSLELGDSALYFCASSGGQGPFHYGYTFGSGTRLTVV.

V gene TRBV6-5 combines with J gene TRBJ1-2; 10 nucleotides line up with TRBD1. The germline V gene has CDR1 MNHEY and CDR2 SVGAGI. This CDR3 has 16 residues. V dropped 0 bases and J dropped 4; count of bases not matched to a gene: 5. Here the CDR3 DNA reads TGTGCCAGCAGTTACTCCGGGGGACAGGGGACCTATGGCTACACCTTC. Encoded protein: CASSYSGGQGTYGYTF.

V usage is TRBV19 and J usage is TRBJ1-3; 8 bases fit TRBD1. The length of the CDR3 is 14 residues. Trimming cost V 10 bases and J 0 bases; bases outside gene matches: 5. Germline CDR1 reads LNHDA; CDR2 reads SQIVND (reference sequence). The CDR3 bases are TGTGCCACGGGGACAGGCTCCTCTGGAAACACCATATATTTT. Residues: CATGTGSSGNTIYF.

The J gene is TRBJ1-1, the V gene TRBV28, with D perhaps matching TRBD1 (5 bases). V lost 8 bases and J lost 1, with 14 bases in between. The CDR3 loop spans 14 amino acids. Germline CDR1 and CDR2: MDHEN and SYDVKM. The DNA for the CDR3 is TGTGCCAGCGGCGCGGGGGGAACGAACACTGAAGCTTTCTTT. The encoded protein is CASGAGGTNTEAFF.

V and J are TRBV5-5 and TRBJ1-1; D gene uncertain. Germline values: CDR1 SGHKS, CDR2 YYEKEE (reference sequence). The CDR3 loop spans 16 amino acids. With 0 bases removed from V and 1 base from J, the gap between germline ends came to 13 bases. The CDR3 DNA is TGTGCCAGCAGCTTGGTCGTTTTGTCCGGGAACACTGAAGCTTTCTTT. It codes for CASSLVVLSGNTEAFF.

The chain uses TRBV7-9 and TRBJ2-5; 8 nucleotides line up with TRBD1. V shed 10 bases and J 4 bases; nucleotides not matched to a gene: 2. CDR3 size: 11 residues. Germline V gene lookup returns CDR1 SEHNR and CDR2 FQNEAQ (reference sequence). CDR3 region: CATGTGETQYF. In nucleotides, the CDR3 is TGTGCCACCGGGACAGGAGAGACCCAGTACTTC.

The chain links TRBV6-1 to TRBJ1-5, with 8 bases matching TRBD1. The J segment lost 6 bases and the V segment lost 6 bases, leaving 4 bases of the junction unmatched. This CDR3 is built from 13 residues. Germline assignment: CDR1 MNHNS and CDR2 SASEGT. DNA of the CDR3: TGTGCCAGCAGGGCAGGGGGCGTTCAGCCCCAGCATTTT. Its protein product is CASRAGGVQPQHF.

The rearrangement joins TRBV10-2 to TRBJ2-7; TRBD1 aligns across 7 bases. This CDR3 region has 15 residues. The V segment lost 5 bases and the J segment 2 bases; nucleotides outside the gene matches: 9. CDR1 and CDR2 (germline): WSHSY, SAAADI. Here the CDR3 reads CASSPPRQGPYEQYF. DNA of the CDR3: TGCGCCAGCAGTCCTCCGAGACAGGGCCCCTACGAGCAGTACTTC.

This clone came up once. The rearrangement links TRBV14 to TRBJ2-1, with 7 bases aligning to TRBD2. The V and J ends lost 0 bases and 0 bases, in that order; junction bases with no gene match: 17. CDR1 is SGHDN and CDR2 is FVKESK in the germline V gene. The CDR3 length is 21 residues. The CDR3 DNA sequence: TGTGCCAGCAGCCAAGAAGCCGTTTGGGGACTACATCCTCCCTCCTACAATGAGCAGTTCTTC. Translated, it gives CASSQEAVWGLHPPSYNEQFF.

The chain combines TRBV6-6 with TRBJ2-3; TRBD1 matches at 7 bases. The trim removed 5 bases at V and 2 bases at J, leaving 10 bases unmatched. This CDR3 has 16 amino acids. CDR1 MNHNY and CDR2 SVGAGI come from the germline V gene (reference sequence). The CDR3 here is CASSLPLGQTTDTQYF. The CDR3 DNA sequence: TGTGCCAGCAGTCTACCCCTGGGACAGACCACAGATACGCAGTATTTT.

This clone occurred once. The chain recombines TRBV4-1 with TRBJ2-7, with D possibly being TRBD1 (6 bases). V lost 3 bases, J lost 0 bases, and 12 bases lay in between. The CDR3 sequence is 15 residues long. Germline CDR1 is MGHRA and CDR2 is YSYEKL. This chain's CDR3 is CASSHPQGGSYEQYF. CDR3 sequence (DNA): TGCGCCAGCAGCCATCCACAAGGGGGCTCCTACGAGCAGTACTTC.

V gene TRBV7-2 combines with J gene TRBJ2-2; 8 nucleotides agree with TRBD1. V gave up 4 bases and J gave up 1 base; unmatched junction bases: 5. The CDR3 runs 16 residues. Per germline, CDR1 SGHTA and CDR2 FQGNSA. The CDR3 spells CASSYSGTGNTGELFF. In DNA, the CDR3 is TGTGCCAGCAGCTATTCCGGGACAGGGAACACCGGGGAGCTGTTTTTT.

V usage is TRBV7-2 and J usage is TRBJ2-7, with TRBD2 matching over 10 bases. Germline lookup yields CDR1 SGHTA and CDR2 FQGNSA. CDR3 length: 16 amino acids. J gave up 0 bases and V 1 base, and 3 bases lay outside the gene matches. CDR3 DNA: TGTGCCAGCAGCTTAGGGGGACTAGCGCTCTCCTACGAGCAGTACTTC. It codes for CASSLGGLALSYEQYF.